The present entry profiles one T cell receptor beta chain with its context. As yet, its antigen is unknown. The CDR3 has 17 residues. Trimming pared 0 bases from V and 6 bases from J, leaving 18 bases between. CDR1 is SNHLY and CDR2 is FYNNEI in the germline V gene. TCRdb reprocessed the PCR reads via MiXCR. The data hold roughly 15,000 clones, with less than 30% observed a single time. The sample belongs to a study of metastatic and nonmetastatic thyroid tumors. Across the study: Malignant and benign thyroid patients had repertoires compared in peripheral blood and tumor or nodule tissue.

Patients were all untreated before their thyroid surgery. General study points: Reportedly, malignant thyroid tumors had significantly higher TCR beta diversity than benign nodules, in blood and tumor.

This receptor was identified in a female donor with papillary thyroid cancer or a benign thyroid nodule (not recorded which). Some clones in this sample may be carry-over from other donors' samples. The source material was tumor tissue. The rearrangement uses TRBV2 and TRBJ1-5; D is perhaps TRBD1 (6 bases). The CDR3 DNA sequence: TGTGCCAGCAGTGAAGCGCTTCGAGGGGGTCTAGGTCAGCCCCAGCATTTT. Amino acid sequence: CASSEALRGGLGQPQHF.